A selection of T cell receptor beta chains follows, all from one sample in a study of blood T cell repertoires in COVID-19. The repertoire was sequenced with immunoSEQ multiplex PCR; TCRdb's copy has only in-frame clones and lacks some. The sample contains 98,000 or so clones, about 89% of which appear only once. Specimen: peripheral blood. These receptors all come from a man aged 60 to 75 with COVID-19, enrolled during active disease. Each CDR3 is given with its conserved first and last residue. The D gene is left open where the match is weak.

CDR3aa | d_gene | v_gene
CASSKDRESTF | TRBD1 | TRBV3-1/TRBV3-2
CASSDGQAYTIYF | NA | TRBV9
CASSLIGLAKSRGEQFF | TRBD2 | TRBV7-9
CASSLSDIAGEQYF | NA | TRBV5-1
CASSLPGGEGNQPQHF | NA | TRBV28
CASSLAAGEVETQYF | TRBD2 | TRBV5-4
CASSQGWGDATYEQYF | NA | TRBV3-1/TRBV3-2
CASSSTSGRARNEQFF | TRBD2 | TRBV6-5
CASSQELGGWIRNEQFF | NA | TRBV14
CASSSGGTSTDTQYF | TRBD1 | TRBV11-3
CATRDLETEAFF | NA | TRBV6-5
CASSSRVDSYEQYF | NA | TRBV28
CASSFDRGRGYTF | TRBD1 | TRBV12-3/TRBV12-4
CASSLYWGPNYGYTF | NA | TRBV27
CASSIGQGINQPQHF | NA | TRBV19
CASSLGGLTNTGELFF | NA | TRBV5-1
CARSSTPERDRNLYEQYF | TRBD1 | TRBV5-3
CASSLGQDRGQTQYF | TRBD1 | TRBV11-3
CASSVGDYNEQFF | NA | TRBV9
CASSYGDRGTEAFF | TRBD1 | TRBV6-2/TRBV6-3
CASSDPSGPSREQYF | NA | TRBV10-1
CSARTGGGGYGYTF | TRBD1 | TRBV29-1